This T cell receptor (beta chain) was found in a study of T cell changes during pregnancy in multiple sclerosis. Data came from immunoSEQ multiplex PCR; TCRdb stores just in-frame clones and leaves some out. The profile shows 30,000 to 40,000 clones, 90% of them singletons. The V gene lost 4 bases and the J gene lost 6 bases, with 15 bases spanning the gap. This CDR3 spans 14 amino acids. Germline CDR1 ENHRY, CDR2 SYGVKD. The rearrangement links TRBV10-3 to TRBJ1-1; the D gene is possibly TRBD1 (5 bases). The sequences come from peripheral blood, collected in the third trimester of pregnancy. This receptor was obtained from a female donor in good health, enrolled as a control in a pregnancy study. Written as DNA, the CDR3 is TGTGCCATCAGTGGAGAAAGGGCAGGGTCTGAAGCTTTCTTT. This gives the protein CAISGERAGSEAFF.